This passage covers 9 T cell receptor beta chains from one sample sequenced in a study of CD8+CD57+ T cells in acquired aplastic anemia. TCR beta VDJ combinations and CDR3 sequences were profiled from genomic DNA. MiXCR, run by TCRdb on the reads, gives a single entry per CDR3 protein. Of roughly 200,000 distinct CDR3 sequences in the sample, 61% were seen once. Material: sorted CD4+, CD8+, or CD8+CD57+ T cells (not recorded which) from PBMCs. The receptors here all came from a human donor in good health.

CDR3 nucleotides: TGTGCCAGCAGCACGACAGGGATTAATTCACCCCTCCACTTT. Amino acid sequence: CASSTTGINSPLHF. This chain links TRBV7-3 with TRBJ1-6; 7 positions agree with TRBD1. V shed 5 bases and J 6 bases; nucleotides not matched to a gene: 4. The CDR3 has 14 residues. In germline, CDR1 is SGHTA, CDR2 FQGTGA. Filled out from reference TRBV7-3 and TRBJ1-6, the complete variable domain reads GAGVSQTPSNKVTEKGKYVELRCDPISGHTALYWYRQSLGQGPEFLIYFQGTGAADDSGLPNDRFFAVRPEGSVSTLKIQRTERGDSAVYLCASSTTGINSPLHFGNGTRLTVT.

This sequence joins TRBV10-3 and TRBJ2-7; D is possibly TRBD2 (5 bases). V was cut by 4 bases and J by 1 base, with 11 bases left in between. From germline, CDR1 is ENHRY and CDR2 SYGVKD. The CDR3 loop spans 14 amino acids. The CDR3 protein is CAISGSGGSYEQYF. The CDR3 region has the DNA TGTGCCATCAGTGGGAGCGGAGGTTCCTACGAGCAGTACTTC.

This clonotype was seen repeatedly, ten times or more. The chain joins TRBV7-2 to TRBJ2-1; 11 bases are a match to TRBD2. Trimming cost V 5 bases and J 10 bases; bases outside gene matches: 13. The CDR3 extends over 16 amino acids. Germline CDR1 and CDR2: SGHTA and FQGNSA. This CDR3 reads CASSQTSGAFQYEQFF. In DNA form, the CDR3 reads TGTGCCAGCAGCCAGACTAGCGGGGCGTTCCAATACGAGCAGTTCTTC.

V and J are TRBV24-1 and TRBJ2-7; a weak D match, TRBD2 (5 bases). Germline assignment: CDR1 KGHDR and CDR2 SFDVKD. This CDR3 has 14 residues. Trimming shortened V by 5 bases and J by 5 bases, and 15 bases separated the two germline ends. The CDR3 DNA follows: TGTGCCACCAGTGTAGGTGGGAGTGCCCACGAGCAGTACTTC. This translates into CATSVGGSAHEQYF.

The V call is TRBV9, the J call TRBJ1-6, with D maybe TRBD1 (5 bases). The CDR3 is 12 amino acids. Germline CDR1 is SGDLS and CDR2 is YYNGEE. Trimming removed 0 bases from V and 14 bases from J, with 9 bases in between. CDR3 amino acids: CASSVAQGALHF. The CDR3 nucleotides read TGTGCCAGCAGCGTAGCTCAAGGGGCCCTCCACTTT.

Ten or more counts support this clonotype. The chain combines TRBV20-1 with TRBJ2-7, with 7 bases that match TRBD2. CDR1 and CDR2 from the germline V gene are DFQATT and SNEGSKA (reference sequence). Germline trimming cut 0 bases from V and 7 bases from J; bases unmatched to any gene: 9. The CDR3 is 14 residues long. CDR3 loop: CSARDRRREYEQYF. The CDR3 DNA is TGCAGTGCTAGAGATCGGCGGCGGGAGTATGAGCAGTACTTC.

J is TRBJ2-7 and V is TRBV7-6; 9 nucleotides line up with TRBD2. Germline loops: CDR1 SGHVS, CDR2 FNYEAQ. This CDR3 is 15 amino acids long. The ends lost 5 bases at V and 2 bases at J; junction bases unmatched: 7. The CDR3 loop reads CASSDLAGRTYEQYF. In DNA form, the CDR3 reads TGTGCCAGCAGCGATCTAGCGGGACGGACCTACGAGCAGTACTTC.

This clonotype has a count of ten or more. The gene calls are TRBV20-1 and TRBJ2-7, with D uncertain. The CDR3 loop spans 12 amino acids. Germline V gene sequence: CDR1 DFQATT, CDR2 SNEGSKA (reference sequence). Trimming took off 7 bases at V and 3 bases at J, with 13 bases between the two ends. The CDR3, as DNA: TGCAGTGTGGCGGCCGCGAACTACGAGCAGTACTTC. It codes for CSVAAANYEQYF.

This chain links TRBV20-1 with TRBJ2-7; TRBD1 agrees at 10 bases. The assigned J gene may be wrong: the sequence end matches TRBJ2-1 better. Germline CDR1 reads DFQATT; CDR2 reads SNEGSKA (reference sequence). This CDR3 has 13 residues. CDR3 in DNA: TGCAGTGCGTACCGGGACAGGGGCACTGAGCAGTTCTTC. This gives the protein CSAYRDRGTEQFF.